A single sample gave rise to the 27 T cell receptor beta chains below, sequenced in a study of blood T cell repertoires in COVID-19. This table comes from immunoSEQ multiplex PCR, and its TCRdb copy is limited to in-frame clones, with some not included. The sample lists around 330,000 clones, 90% occurring once. The sequenced sample consisted of PBMCs or T cells enriched from blood (not recorded which). The receptors were gathered from a man in his sixties who had recovered from COVID-19.

The chain is built from TRBV6-4 and TRBJ1-5; D unclear. The V gene lost 6 bases and the J gene lost 0 bases, with 12 bases spanning the gap. The CDR3 is made up of 15 amino acids. Per germline, CDR1 MRHNA and CDR2 SNTAGT. CDR3 in DNA: TGTGCCAGCAGCGAGGAGGGCGGTAGCAATCAGCCCCAGCATTTT. It codes for CASSEEGGSNQPQHF.

The V and J genes are TRBV30 and TRBJ2-1; tentative D call: TRBD2 (6 bases). The CDR3 totals 14 residues. Germline assignment: CDR1 GTSNPN and CDR2 SVGIG (reference sequence). V lost 2 bases and J lost 5, with 13 bases in between. The CDR3 loop is CAWSRETANNEQFF. DNA of the CDR3: TGTGCCTGGAGTCGGGAGACTGCTAACAATGAGCAGTTCTTC.

V usage is TRBV5-1 and J usage is TRBJ1-6; 7 bases map to TRBD1. This CDR3 is built from 16 residues. The V and J ends lost 5 bases and 5 bases, in that order; junction bases with no gene match: 10. CDR1 and CDR2 (germline): SGHRS, YFSETQ. The CDR3 DNA follows: TGCGCCAGCAGTTATACCGGGACAGCCCATAATTCACCCCTCCACTTT. It encodes CASSYTGTAHNSPLHF.

The V gene is TRBV11-3, the J gene TRBJ1-1; 8 bases map to TRBD1. CDR3 length: 14 amino acids. The germline gives CDR1 SGHNT, CDR2 YENEEA. Germline trimming cut 1 base from V and 4 bases from J; bases unmatched to any gene: 2. As DNA, the CDR3 is TGTGCCAGCAGCTTAGGGACAGGGTCCACTGAAGCTTTCTTT. This encodes CASSLGTGSTEAFF.

This clone occurred a few times. V usage is TRBV4-2 and J usage is TRBJ1-2; TRBD1 might be the D (5 bases). Germline assignment: CDR1 LGHNA and CDR2 YNFKEQ. The CDR3 has 13 amino acids. Deletions cut 1 base from V and 6 bases from J, with 9 bases between. This CDR3 is CASSQGGRDGYTF. CDR3 nucleotide sequence: TGTGCCAGCAGCCAAGGGGGCAGGGATGGCTACACCTTC.

Regarding this clone: One junction end disagrees with the germline gene, perhaps due to a read error. The V and J genes are TRBV30 and TRBJ2-3, with D possibly matching TRBD2 (5 bases). CDR3 length: 11 amino acids. Germline loops: CDR1 GTSNPN, CDR2 SVGIG (reference sequence). This CDR3 reads CAWSVSGKEDF. CDR3 sequence (DNA): TGTGCCTGGAGTGTATCCGGGAAGGAAGATTTT. The full variable domain, completed using reference TRBV30 and TRBJ2-3, is SQTIHQWPATLVQPVGSPLSLECTVEGTSNPNLYWYRQAAGRGLQLLFYSVGIGQISSEVPQNLSASRPQDRQFILSSKKLLLSDSGFYLCAWSVSGKEDFGPGTRLTVL.

The chain has TRBV15 and TRBJ1-3, with 8 positions matching TRBD1. Germline CDR1 LNHNV, CDR2 YYDKDF (reference sequence). J was trimmed by 2 bases and V by 0 bases; bases with no gene match: 0. This CDR3 is built from 15 residues. This CDR3 is CATSREQGAGNTIYF. The CDR3 DNA reads as TGTGCCACCAGCAGAGAACAGGGGGCTGGAAACACCATATATTTT.

The chain is built from TRBV29-1 and TRBJ2-1; 8 bases line up with TRBD2. CDR1 is SQVTM and CDR2 is ANQGSEA in the germline V gene. CDR3 length equals 14 residues. J was trimmed by 8 bases and V by 1 base; bases with no gene match: 7. The CDR3 bases are TGCAGCGTTGAAGGGCGGGGGGTTGAATATGAGCAGTTCTTC. Its translation: CSVEGRGVEYEQFF.

This clone was observed once. The V call is TRBV5-1, the J call TRBJ2-5, with 7 bases that match TRBD2. The CDR3 loop spans 15 amino acids. Looked up from germline, CDR1 is SGHRS and CDR2 is YFSETQ. V shed 2 bases, J shed 5 bases, and the junction held 9 bases outside the gene matches. For the CDR3, the DNA is TGCGCCAGCAGCTTCCGAGGGAGGGCCGTGGAGACCCAGTACTTC. This encodes CASSFRGRAVETQYF. The full variable domain, with the rest looked up from reference TRBV5-1 and TRBJ2-5, is KAGVTQTPRYLIKTRGQQVTLSCSPISGHRSVSWYQQTPGQGLQFLFEYFSETQRNKGNFPGRFSGRQFSNSRSEMNVSTLELGDSALYLCASSFRGRAVETQYFGPGTRLLVL.

The V and J genes are TRBV30 and TRBJ2-7; 7 bases align to TRBD1. The V gene's germline CDR1 is GTSNPN and CDR2 SVGIG (reference sequence). V trimming: 2 bases; J trimming: 7 bases; junction bases outside the gene matches: 5. The CDR3 is made up of 12 amino acids. CDR3 in DNA: TGTGCCTGGAGTACCTACAGGGGAGAGCAGTACTTC. This gives the protein CAWSTYRGEQYF.

The chain combines TRBV15 with TRBJ2-3; a weak D match, TRBD1 (6 bases). The CDR3 is 16 residues long. From germline, CDR1 is LNHNV and CDR2 YYDKDF (reference sequence). V shed 0 bases and J shed 2 bases, with 12 bases lying between them. CDR3 in DNA: TGTGCCACCAGCAGAGACTACAGGGCGATCACAGATACGCAGTATTTT. It translates to CATSRDYRAITDTQYF.

This clone was recorded only once. This chain connects TRBV11-2 to TRBJ2-2; 10 positions agree with TRBD1. The CDR3 length is 16 residues. The ends lost 5 bases at V and 5 bases at J; junction bases unmatched: 8. Germline V CDR1 and CDR2: SGHAT, FQNNGV. CDR3 amino acids: CASSGQTGGRTGELFF. CDR3 nucleotides: TGTGCCAGCAGCGGACAGACAGGGGGCCGAACCGGGGAGCTGTTTTTT.

This clone was found a few times. The gene calls are TRBV9 and TRBJ2-3; perhaps TRBD2 as D (6 bases). The CDR3 is 14 amino acids. Germline CDR1 SGDLS, CDR2 YYNGEE. Trimming removed 7 bases from V and 0 bases from J, with 12 bases in between. CDR3 sequence reads: CASGRGTSTDTQYF. The DNA for the CDR3 is TGTGCCAGCGGCCGGGGGACGAGCACAGATACGCAGTATTTT.

The chain joins TRBV21-1 to TRBJ1-1. TRBV21-1 is reported as a pseudogene. This CDR3 is 20 amino acids long. CDR3 loop: CASSARIWDAGGKRNTEAFF. CDR3 nucleotides: TGTGCCAGCAGCGCCCGGATTTGGGATGCGGGGGGAAAAAGAAACACTGAAGCTTTCTTT.

This chain joins TRBV13 and TRBJ2-7; D is perhaps TRBD1 (5 bases). V lost 7 bases to trimming and J lost 2 bases, with 12 bases between them. The length of the CDR3 is 13 residues. Germline V gene sequence: CDR1 PRHDT, CDR2 FYEKMQ (reference sequence). The CDR3, as DNA: TGTGCCAGCACCTCGGGCAGGGCCTACGAGCAGTACTTC. Its protein product is CASTSGRAYEQYF.

This clone was observed a single time. The chain couples TRBV5-4 to TRBJ1-1; D possibly corresponds to TRBD1 (6 bases). CDR3 length: 14 residues. From germline, CDR1 is SGHNT and CDR2 YYREEE (reference sequence). Trimming took off 6 bases at V and 0 bases at J, with 12 bases between the two ends. The CDR3 DNA is TGTGCCAGCAACTCGGACAGAGTGAACACTGAAGCTTTCTTT. It encodes CASNSDRVNTEAFF.

This clone occurred once. The chain is built from TRBV6-5 and TRBJ1-1; D remains ambiguous. Between the trimmed V and J ends, which lost 6 bases and 2 bases, there was a span of 13 bases. Per germline, CDR1 MNHEY and CDR2 SVGAGI. CDR3 size: 14 residues. CDR3 amino acids: CASSGIGINTEAFF. The CDR3 coding sequence is TGTGCCAGCAGCGGGATAGGAATCAACACTGAAGCTTTCTTT.

The chain recombines TRBV25-1 with TRBJ2-7; 7 positions agree with TRBD1. The CDR3 contains 13 residues. Germline CDR1 reads MGHDK; CDR2 reads SYGVNS. V lost 4 bases, J lost 3 bases, and 3 bases stayed unmatched. Here the CDR3 reads CASSVGGIYEQYF. In DNA, the CDR3 is TGTGCCAGCAGTGTAGGGGGCATCTACGAGCAGTACTTC.

The rearrangement joins TRBV18 to TRBJ1-2; 7 nucleotides agree with TRBD1. Germline V gives CDR1 KGHSH, CDR2 LQKENI. The CDR3 is 14 residues long. The J segment lost 9 bases and the V segment lost 2 bases, leaving 9 bases of the junction unmatched. CDR3 residues: CASSPTTGSESYTF. CDR3 bases: TGTGCCAGCTCACCAACGACAGGGTCGGAAAGCTACACCTTC. Variable domain in full (rest from reference TRBV18 and TRBJ1-2): NAGVMQNPRHLVRRRGQEARLRCSPMKGHSHVYWYRQLPEEGLKFMVYLQKENIIDESGMPKERFSAEFPKEGPSILRIQQVVRGDSAAYFCASSPTTGSESYTFGSGTRLTVV.

The chain carries TRBV19 and TRBJ1-2; no clear D. V was shortened by 4 bases and J by 2 bases, with 8 bases between the two germline ends. Germline CDR1 reads LNHDA; CDR2 reads SQIVND (reference sequence). This CDR3 is built from 13 residues. The chain's CDR3 is CASSTTRNYGYTF. The CDR3 nucleotides are TGTGCCAGTAGTACCACGAGGAACTATGGCTACACCTTC.

J is TRBJ2-5 and V is TRBV11-3, with D perhaps TRBD2 (6 bases). From germline, CDR1 is SGHNT and CDR2 YENEEA. V dropped 5 bases and J dropped 0 bases, with 13 bases sitting between them. This CDR3 is built from 15 residues. The CDR3 region is CASSPGTPYQETQYF. The CDR3, as DNA: TGTGCCAGCAGCCCCGGGACTCCGTACCAAGAGACCCAGTACTTC.

This clone was seen once. The chain recombines TRBV7-9 with TRBJ2-1; the match to TRBD1 covers 7 bases. There are 14 residues in the CDR3. J gave up 6 bases and V 4 bases, and 6 bases lay outside the gene matches. Looked up from germline, CDR1 is SEHNR and CDR2 is FQNEAQ (reference sequence). In nucleotides, the CDR3 is TGTGCCAGCAGCTCCCGCCGGGACAGCAATGAGCAGTTCTTC. It codes for CASSSRRDSNEQFF. The variable domain in full, completed from reference TRBV7-9 and TRBJ2-1, reads DTGVSQNPRHKITKRGQNVTFRCDPISEHNRLYWYRQTLGQGPEFLTYFQNEAQLEKSRLLSDRFSAERPKGSFSTLEIQRTEQGDSAMYLCASSSRRDSNEQFFGPGTRLTVL.

This sequence joins TRBV25-1 and TRBJ1-4; no clear D. The germline V and J ends were trimmed by 5 bases and 7 bases, with 5 bases remaining between them. Germline values: CDR1 MGHDK, CDR2 SYGVNS. The CDR3 extends over 11 amino acids. The CDR3 nucleotides read TGTGCCAGCAGTATTAGTGAAAAACTGTTTTTT. The encoded protein is CASSISEKLFF.

The V and J genes are TRBV21-1 and TRBJ1-5; TRBD1 was called by the table and not checked on the DNA. TRBV21-1 is designated a pseudogene. This CDR3 contains 14 residues. The CDR3 DNA follows: TGTGCCAGCAGCAGCCGGGACAGAAATCAGCCCCAGCATTTT. Encoded protein: CASSSRDRNQPQHF.

This clone has only a few counts. V and J are TRBV7-2 and TRBJ2-7; 7 nucleotides line up with TRBD1. Germline trimming cut 2 bases from V and 2 bases from J; bases unmatched to any gene: 9. The CDR3 is 16 residues long. The germline gives CDR1 SGHTA, CDR2 FQGNSA. CDR3 DNA: TGTGCCAGCAGCTTATCAGGGGGTGCCAGACCCTACGAGCAGTACTTC. Encoded protein: CASSLSGGARPYEQYF.

On this clone: Other DNA sequences in the same sample also yield this CDR3. The gene calls are TRBV19 and TRBJ1-1, with D unresolved. Deletions cut 3 bases from V and 6 bases from J, with 14 bases between. In germline, CDR1 is LNHDA, CDR2 SQIVND (reference sequence). This CDR3 has 14 residues. The CDR3 nucleotides are TGTGCCAGTAGTATTGGTGGAGGAGGCCCTGAAGCTTTCTTT. Its protein product is CASSIGGGGPEAFF.

This clone was picked up many times. The chain couples TRBV30 to TRBJ1-4; 8 nucleotides align to TRBD1. The length of the CDR3 is 13 residues. The V segment lost 7 bases and the J segment 9 bases; nucleotides outside the gene matches: 10. CDR1 is GTSNPN, CDR2 SVGIG, per germline (reference sequence). CDR3: CASRRDRPQKLFF. As DNA, the CDR3 is TGTGCCTCCCGCCGGGACAGGCCGCAAAAACTGTTTTTT.